The 21 T cell receptor beta chains given below trace back to one sample, sequenced in a study of blood T cell repertoires in COVID-19. Sequencing was performed with immunoSEQ multiplex PCR; in TCRdb, only in-frame clones are kept and a portion is missing. The profile shows almost 90,000 clones, about 90% of them singletons. The sequenced material came from peripheral blood. The receptors come from a man younger than 35 with COVID-19, enrolled during active disease.

CDR3 residues: CASSTDRSPNQPQHF. CDR3 in DNA: TGTGCCAGCAGCACCGACAGGAGTCCCAATCAGCCCCAGCATTTT. V is TRBV2 and J is TRBJ1-5; maybe TRBD1 (6 bases). The CDR3 has 15 amino acids. Germline V CDR1 and CDR2: SNHLY, FYNNEI. The V end lost 6 bases, the J end lost 3 bases, and 15 bases lay between the germline ends.

The genes are TRBV29-1 and TRBJ2-5; D might be TRBD2 (6 bases). V lost 6 bases and J 5 bases, leaving 22 bases between the germline ends. Germline V lookup: CDR1 SQVTM, CDR2 ANQGSEA. The CDR3 is made up of 15 amino acids. For the CDR3, the DNA is TGCAGCGTGGTGAGGGCGAGGGGAGGAGGTGAGACCCAGTACTTC. Translation: CSVVRARGGGETQYF.

The chain uses TRBV7-8 and TRBJ2-1; TRBD2 matches 9 bases. V lost 2 bases to trimming and J lost 1 base; unmatched junction nucleotides: 9. CDR1 and CDR2 from the germline V gene are SGHVS and FQNEAQ. The CDR3 has 18 residues. DNA of the CDR3: TGTGCCAGCAGCTTAAGGGTGGCGGGAGGGCCATCCTACAATGAGCAGTTCTTC. Translating gives CASSLRVAGGPSYNEQFF.

The chain employs TRBV5-5 and TRBJ1-5, with 8 bases fitting TRBD1. Germline values: CDR1 SGHKS, CDR2 YYEKEE (reference sequence). The CDR3 extends over 15 amino acids. V trimming: 0 bases; J trimming: 4 bases; junction bases outside the gene matches: 3. CDR3 region: CASSLVGQENQPQHF. DNA for the CDR3: TGTGCCAGCAGCTTGGTGGGACAGGAAAATCAGCCCCAGCATTTT.

This clone has a single count. The chain is built from TRBV9 and TRBJ2-3; 8 nucleotides agree with TRBD1. Germline V gene lookup returns CDR1 SGDLS and CDR2 YYNGEE. V dropped 3 bases and J dropped 0; count of bases not matched to a gene: 6. The CDR3 runs to 16 residues. This CDR3 reads CASSEGTGQSTDTQYF. Written as DNA, the CDR3 is TGTGCCAGCAGCGAGGGGACAGGACAAAGCACAGATACGCAGTATTTT.

The rearrangement uses TRBV10-3 and TRBJ1-4; 7 bases line up with TRBD1. CDR1 is ENHRY and CDR2 is SYGVKD in the germline V gene. The trim removed 3 bases at V and 2 bases at J, leaving 3 bases unmatched. CDR3 size: 15 residues. The DNA of the CDR3 is TGTGCCATCAGTGATGCGACAGGGACTAATGAAAAACTGTTTTTT. Translating gives CAISDATGTNEKLFF.

The gene calls are TRBV2 and TRBJ2-7; 12 bases match TRBD2. Germline V lookup: CDR1 SNHLY, CDR2 FYNNEI. After removal of 1 base from V and 5 bases from J, the junction contained 18 bases not matched to a gene. The CDR3 covers 20 residues. CDR3 DNA sequence: TGTGCCAGCAGTGAAGGCGTGGCGGCTAGCGGGAGGGCCGTTTTCAACGAGCAGTACTTC. This gives the protein CASSEGVAASGRAVFNEQYF.

This chain uses TRBV6-5 with TRBJ2-5, with D perhaps TRBD1 (6 bases). Trimming left V 2 bases short and J 1 base short, with 8 bases between. The germline V gene has CDR1 MNHEY and CDR2 SVGAGI. The CDR3 consists of 14 residues. The CDR3 DNA follows: TGTGCCAGCAGTTACGGGACAAGCCAAGAGACCCAGTACTTC. As protein: CASSYGTSQETQYF.

This clone was recorded once. The CDR3, as DNA: TGCGCCAGCAGAGCTACTACTAGCACAGATACGCAGTATTTT. Translation: CASRATTSTDTQYF. This sequence joins TRBV5-1 and TRBJ2-3; D call uncertain. The CDR3 has 14 amino acids. In germline, CDR1 is SGHRS, CDR2 YFSETQ. V gave up 5 bases and J gave up 0 bases, with 10 bases separating them.

J is TRBJ1-4 and V is TRBV28; 10 nucleotides agree with TRBD1. The ends lost 9 bases at V and 7 bases at J; junction bases unmatched: 8. CDR1 is MDHEN, CDR2 SYDVKM, per germline. The CDR3 sequence is 14 residues long. The DNA for the CDR3 is TGTGCCAGTTTACGGACAGGGGGAAGTGAAAAACTGTTTTTT. This gives the protein CASLRTGGSEKLFF.

The J gene is TRBJ2-7, the V gene TRBV14; the match to TRBD2 covers 8 bases. CDR1 is SGHDN, CDR2 FVKESK, per germline. V was pared by 4 bases and J by 3 bases, with 5 bases of the junction left unmatched. The CDR3 sequence is 14 residues long. The CDR3 region has the DNA TGTGCCAGCAGCCCCCCGGGGGGGAGCTACGAGCAGTACTTC. It is translated as CASSPPGGSYEQYF. The variable domain in full, completed from reference TRBV14 and TRBJ2-7, reads EAGVTQFPSHSVIEKGQTVTLRCDPISGHDNLYWYRRVMGKEIKFLLHFVKESKQDESGMPNNRFLAERTGGTYSTLKVQPAELEDSGVYFCASSPPGGSYEQYFGPGTRLTVT.

The chain uses TRBV6-5 and TRBJ1-3; 7 bases line up with TRBD1. V shed 4 bases and J 0 bases; nucleotides not matched to a gene: 3. This CDR3 is built from 15 residues. CDR1 MNHEY and CDR2 SVGAGI come from the germline V gene. The CDR3 DNA reads as TGTGCCAGCAGTTCCAGGGGGTTCTCTGGAAACACCATATATTTT. Protein product: CASSSRGFSGNTIYF.

The chain joins TRBV28 to TRBJ2-1; 11 nucleotides align to TRBD2. Germline trimming cut 6 bases from V and 1 base from J; bases unmatched to any gene: 5. This CDR3 has 16 amino acids. Germline values: CDR1 MDHEN, CDR2 SYDVKM. The CDR3 region has the DNA TGTGCCAGCAGCACTAGCGGGAGCCTATCCTACAATGAGCAGTTCTTC. Translated: CASSTSGSLSYNEQFF.

This clone appeared a single time. The CDR3 nucleotides are TGTGCCAGCAGCCCCCGGACAGGGGTTAATGAAAAACTGTTTTTT. Its translation: CASSPRTGVNEKLFF. The rearrangement joins TRBV11-2 to TRBJ1-4; TRBD1 matches 9 bases. Losses at the gene ends were 5 bases for V and 4 bases for J; bases not matched to a gene: 5. The CDR3 sequence is 15 residues long. CDR1 is SGHAT, CDR2 FQNNGV, per germline.

The rearrangement links TRBV13 to TRBJ2-1, with 7 bases matching TRBD2. CDR1 is PRHDT, CDR2 FYEKMQ, per germline (reference sequence). CDR3 size: 15 residues. Trimming at V came to 1 base and at J to 7 bases, leaving 7 bases not matched to a gene. CDR3: CASSLASGNVNEQFF. CDR3 bases: TGTGCCAGCAGCTTAGCCAGCGGGAATGTAAATGAGCAGTTCTTC.

The chain uses TRBV6-1 and TRBJ2-7; 8 bases are shared with TRBD2. CDR3 size: 14 residues. Germline assignment: CDR1 MNHNS and CDR2 SASEGT. With V trimmed by 3 bases and J by 3 bases, 4 bases remained unmatched. The chain's CDR3 is CASSDPTSGYEQYF. CDR3 coding DNA: TGTGCCAGCAGTGATCCAACTAGCGGCTACGAGCAGTACTTC.

This chain connects TRBV5-1 to TRBJ1-6, with 7 bases lining up with TRBD1. This CDR3 contains 14 residues. V lost 4 bases and J lost 7; bases outside the gene matches: 5. CDR1 is SGHRS, CDR2 YFSETQ, per germline. CDR3 DNA: TGCGCCAGCAGCGTGGGACAGCCCAATTCACCCCTCCACTTT. Its translation is CASSVGQPNSPLHF.

The chain has TRBV28 and TRBJ1-1, with 12 bases lining up with TRBD1. The CDR3 extends over 16 amino acids. CDR1 and CDR2 (germline): MDHEN, SYDVKM. J was trimmed by 4 bases and V by 5 bases; bases with no gene match: 8. The CDR3 region is CASSSGTGGLVTEAFF. The CDR3 bases are TGTGCCAGCAGTAGCGGGACAGGGGGCCTGGTCACTGAAGCTTTCTTT.

The chain joins TRBV5-5 to TRBJ1-2; 9 nucleotides line up with TRBD1. J gave up 8 bases and V 5 bases, and 16 bases lay outside the gene matches. This CDR3 contains 16 residues. Germline V gene data show CDR1 as SGHKS and CDR2 as YYEKEE (reference sequence). The CDR3 loop is CASSHYRDRAYVGYTF. The CDR3, as DNA: TGTGCCAGCAGTCACTACCGGGACAGGGCATATGTAGGCTACACCTTC.

The chain carries TRBV7-2 and TRBJ2-5; tentative D call: TRBD2 (6 bases). Germline V lookup: CDR1 SGHTA, CDR2 FQGNSA. Between the trimmed V and J ends, which lost 1 base and 4 bases, there was a span of 13 bases. This CDR3 has 15 amino acids. Here the CDR3 reads CASSLDSGGGETQYF. CDR3 sequence (DNA): TGTGCCAGCAGCTTAGATAGCGGTGGGGGAGAGACCCAGTACTTC.

The chain carries TRBV3-1 (or the pseudogene TRBV3-2) and TRBJ1-2, with 9 bases that match TRBD1. The J segment lost 1 base and the V segment lost 4 bases, leaving 10 bases of the junction unmatched. The CDR3 is 17 residues long. Germline values: CDR1 LGHDT, CDR2 YNNKEL (reference sequence). The CDR3 protein is CASSPGGRDRVNYGYTF. In DNA, the CDR3 is TGTGCCAGCAGCCCTGGGGGTAGGGACAGGGTTAACTATGGCTACACCTTC.